Listed here are 16 T cell receptor beta chains from one sample, sequenced in a study of PD-1 blockade in classical Hodgkin lymphoma. Indicated time point: cycle 4 day 1 (C4D1), after 6 weeks of nivolumab. Each of the patients experienced relapse following autologous stem cell transplantation, and their brentuximab vedotin exposure differed. Magnetic negative selection served to purify CD4+ T cells out of PBMCs that had been thawed. Sequenced by immunoSEQ multiplex PCR; TCRdb stores in-frame clones only, minus some. The repertoire consists of about 25,000 clones, with 80% to 85% occurring once and the leading ten covering over 3%. This sample comprised CD4+ T cells from blood, obtained before the fourth cycle of nivolumab. The receptors originated from a human donor with classical Hodgkin lymphoma.

This clone was counted a single time. J is TRBJ2-2 and V is TRBV7-2; 9 bases agree with TRBD1. Per the germline V gene, CDR1 is SGHTA and CDR2 is FQGNSA. This CDR3 contains 15 residues. After removal of 4 bases from V and 1 base from J, the junction contained 1 base not matched to a gene. In DNA form, the CDR3 reads TGTGCCAGCAGCTCGGGACAGGGGAACACCGGGGAGCTGTTTTTT. Translation: CASSSGQGNTGELFF.

This clone showed up just once. The V gene is TRBV7-2, the J gene TRBJ2-5, with a weak D call TRBD2 (5 bases). Trimming removed 6 bases at V and 1 base at J, with 9 bases between. Per germline, CDR1 SGHTA and CDR2 FQGNSA. The CDR3 runs 13 residues. In nucleotides, the CDR3 is TGTGCCAGCAGTTCGGACTTCCAAGAGACCCAGTACTTC. Amino acids: CASSSDFQETQYF.

The chain is built from TRBV6-1 and TRBJ2-1; 9 bases align to TRBD1. Losses at the gene ends were 5 bases for V and 3 bases for J; bases not matched to a gene: 5. This CDR3 is 15 amino acids long. Germline V CDR1 and CDR2: MNHNS, SASEGT. CDR3 nucleotide sequence: TGTGCCAGCAGTTCACTGACAGGGGGCTACAATGAGCAGTTCTTC. This sequence encodes CASSSLTGGYNEQFF.

V usage is TRBV6-5 and J usage is TRBJ2-7; TRBD1 matches at 10 bases. The CDR3 spans 16 residues. V trimming: 0 bases; J trimming: 6 bases; junction bases outside the gene matches: 8. CDR1 and CDR2 from the germline V gene are MNHEY and SVGAGI. The CDR3: CASSYSGSTGGIEQYF. The CDR3 bases are TGTGCCAGCAGTTACTCGGGTTCGACAGGGGGCATCGAGCAGTACTTC.

The count of this clone is one. The chain carries TRBV10-3 and TRBJ1-3, with D possibly being TRBD1 (6 bases). V lost 8 bases, J lost 2 bases, and 10 bases lay in between. The CDR3 spans 13 residues. Germline V gives CDR1 ENHRY, CDR2 SYGVKD. The CDR3 region is CAIETGTGNTIYF. For the CDR3, the DNA is TGTGCCATCGAAACAGGGACTGGAAACACCATATATTTT.

V and J are TRBV16 and TRBJ1-1, with D possibly being TRBD1 (6 bases). The germline V and J ends were trimmed by 3 bases and 5 bases, with 13 bases remaining between them. Per germline, CDR1 KGHSY and CDR2 FQNENV. The CDR3 sequence is 14 residues long. CDR3 nucleotide sequence: TGTGCCAGCAGCCAGGGAGGGGGATGGACTGAAGCTTTCTTT. Translated: CASSQGGGWTEAFF.

DNA for the CDR3: TGTGCCAGCAGCTTAGGGCGGGGGGGCGTGGATACGCAGTATTTT. Translating it yields CASSLGRGGVDTQYF. The chain has TRBV11-2 and TRBJ2-3; 9 bases map to TRBD2. This CDR3 is 15 amino acids long. Per germline, CDR1 SGHAT and CDR2 FQNNGV. Germline trimming cut 1 base from V and 6 bases from J; bases unmatched to any gene: 5.

The chain has TRBV4-2 and TRBJ2-2; 12 positions agree with TRBD2. The germline V gene encodes CDR1 LGHNA and CDR2 YNFKEQ. Trimming took 1 base from V and 5 from J; bases not matched to a gene: 8. The CDR3 has 18 amino acids. CDR3 residues: CASSQAASGGAVTGELFF. In DNA form, the CDR3 reads TGTGCCAGCAGCCAAGCGGCTAGCGGGGGGGCGGTGACCGGGGAGCTGTTTTTT.

The gene calls are TRBV5-1 and TRBJ1-5, with TRBD1 matching over 7 bases. Trimming took 2 bases from V and 5 from J; bases not matched to a gene: 1. Germline-derived CDR1 and CDR2 are SGHRS and YFSETQ. CDR3 size: 13 residues. In DNA form, the CDR3 reads TGCGCCAGCAGCTTTGACAGGGATCAGCCCCAGCATTTT. Protein sequence: CASSFDRDQPQHF. Supplemented by reference TRBV5-1 and TRBJ1-5, the full variable domain reads KAGVTQTPRYLIKTRGQQVTLSCSPISGHRSVSWYQQTPGQGLQFLFEYFSETQRNKGNFPGRFSGRQFSNSRSEMNVSTLELGDSALYLCASSFDRDQPQHFGDGTRLSIL.

V is TRBV5-1 and J is TRBJ2-3, with D perhaps given as TRBD1 or TRBD2 (6 bases each). This CDR3 has 14 residues. The V and J ends lost 5 bases and 3 bases respectively, with 13 bases between them. The V gene's germline CDR1 is SGHRS and CDR2 YFSETQ. The CDR3 DNA sequence: TGCGCCAGCAGGGGGGGCACTGGGACAGATACGCAGTATTTT. Translating gives CASRGGTGTDTQYF.

This clone showed up just a few times. The gene calls are TRBV19 and TRBJ1-2; TRBD1 aligns across 7 bases. The CDR3 loop spans 15 amino acids. Losses at the gene ends were 3 bases for V and 6 bases for J; bases not matched to a gene: 10. The V gene's germline CDR1 is LNHDA and CDR2 SQIVND (reference sequence). The chain's CDR3 is CASSIHFGTVDGYTF. In nucleotides, the CDR3 is TGTGCCAGTAGTATTCATTTTGGGACAGTAGATGGCTACACCTTC.

The genes are TRBV6-1 and TRBJ1-2; 7 bases align to TRBD1. The V gene end was trimmed by 8 bases and the J gene end by 2 bases; junction bases not matched to a gene: 8. In germline, CDR1 is MNHNS, CDR2 SASEGT. This CDR3 is built from 14 residues. CDR3 residues: CASLRGTANYGYTF. The CDR3 DNA reads TGTGCCAGCCTAAGGGGGACAGCAAACTATGGCTACACCTTC.

This chain uses TRBV6-6 with TRBJ1-3; D is perhaps TRBD1 (5 bases). The CDR3 loop spans 13 amino acids. V lost 10 bases, J lost 3 bases, and 13 bases lay in between. Germline V gene lookup returns CDR1 MNHNY and CDR2 SVGAGI (reference sequence). CDR3: CATGGGGGNTIYF. Written as DNA, the CDR3 is TGTGCCACCGGGGGGGGAGGTGGAAACACCATATATTTT.

V is TRBV19 and J is TRBJ1-5; D call uncertain. This CDR3 region has 16 residues. V dropped 3 bases and J dropped 3 bases, with 15 bases sitting between them. CDR1 is LNHDA, CDR2 SQIVND, per germline (reference sequence). CDR3: CASSISAVSLNQPQHF. CDR3 in DNA: TGTGCCAGTAGTATTTCGGCCGTTAGCCTCAATCAGCCCCAGCATTTT.

This chain links TRBV7-9 with TRBJ2-1; D unclear. V was clipped by 2 bases and J by 6 bases, with 11 bases between them. Germline lookup yields CDR1 SEHNR and CDR2 FQNEAQ (reference sequence). The CDR3 is made up of 14 amino acids. As DNA, the CDR3 is TGTGCCAGCAGCTTAAGGCAAGCTAGCAATGAGCAGTTCTTC. Translation: CASSLRQASNEQFF.

This chain links TRBV19 with TRBJ2-5, with TRBD2 matching 7 bases. CDR3 length equals 14 residues. The germline V gene has CDR1 LNHDA and CDR2 SQIVND (reference sequence). V trimming: 6 bases; J trimming: 2 bases; junction bases outside the gene matches: 6. The CDR3 sequence: CASSKGTIQETQYF. The CDR3 DNA sequence: TGTGCCAGTAGCAAAGGGACTATACAAGAGACCCAGTACTTC.